This passage covers 30 T cell receptor beta chains from one sample sequenced in a study of blood T cells in healthy people across ages. Alongside a J-beta primer mix, a sample-barcoded 5' primer served in a second PCR lasting 7 to 11 cycles. TCRdb called the 5' RACE reads again in MiXCR, with one record for every CDR3 protein. The sample shows around 1,000,000 distinct CDR3 sequences, under 30% of them seen only once. The same specimen was also included in a second study, on T cells of mothers and their children.

Sample: blood. All receptors come from a girl aged 2-10 years in good health.

This clonotype occurred a few times. The chain is built from TRBV14 and TRBJ2-3, with 8 bases fitting TRBD1. This CDR3 has 15 residues. Germline V CDR1 and CDR2: SGHDN, FVKESK. V dropped 1 base and J dropped 5; count of bases not matched to a gene: 5. CDR3 DNA: TGTGCCAGCAGCCAAGTCCTTACAGGGGGAGATACGCAGTATTTT. It codes for CASSQVLTGGDTQYF.

This clonotype has a handful of counts. The V gene is TRBV6-1, the J gene TRBJ2-1, with D unclear. V lost 2 bases to trimming and J lost 2 bases, with 16 bases between them. This CDR3 has 17 amino acids. The germline CDR1 and CDR2 sequences are MNHNS and SASEGT. CDR3 nucleotides: TGTGCCAGCAGTGAAACAATCGTGGCGTTGGCCTACAATGAGCAGTTCTTC. It is translated as CASSETIVALAYNEQFF.

J is TRBJ2-1 and V is TRBV24-1; D gene ambiguous. Germline loops: CDR1 KGHDR, CDR2 SFDVKD. Trimming removed 4 bases at V and 0 bases at J, with 9 bases between. The CDR3 runs 15 residues. CDR3 sequence: CATSDQKSSYNEQFF. CDR3 nucleotides: TGTGCCACCAGTGACCAGAAAAGCTCCTACAATGAGCAGTTCTTC.

The chain is built from TRBV12-3 or TRBV12-4 and TRBJ2-3; D remains ambiguous. The CDR3 covers 15 residues. Trimming left V 3 bases short and J 5 bases short, with 15 bases between. As DNA, the CDR3 is TGTGCCAGCAGTTTCCGGACCCCCTCCAGAGATACGCAGTATTTT. This translates into CASSFRTPSRDTQYF.

The table lists this clonotype with a few counts. The V call is TRBV11-2, the J call TRBJ2-1; 10 positions match TRBD2. The J segment lost 9 bases and the V segment lost 0 bases, leaving 14 bases of the junction unmatched. Germline-derived CDR1 and CDR2 are SGHAT and FQNNGV. There are 18 residues in the CDR3. CDR3 amino acids: CASSLDEGLARARGEQFF. The CDR3 DNA reads TGTGCCAGCAGCTTAGATGAGGGACTAGCGAGAGCCCGTGGTGAGCAGTTCTTC.

This chain links TRBV11-2 with TRBJ1-4; D unresolved. Trimming removed 5 bases at V and 4 bases at J, with 8 bases between. CDR3 length: 13 amino acids. The germline gives CDR1 SGHAT, CDR2 FQNNGV. The CDR3 coding sequence is TGTGCCAGCAGCACCGGGGATAATGAAAAACTGTTTTTT. It codes for CASSTGDNEKLFF. Full variable domain (outside the CDR3, taken from reference TRBV11-2 and TRBJ1-4): EAGVAQSPRYKIIEKRQSVAFWCNPISGHATLYWYQQILGQGPKLLIQFQNNGVVDDSQLPKDRFSAERLKGVDSTLKIQPAKLEDSAVYLCASSTGDNEKLFFGSGTQLSVL.

The J gene is TRBJ2-5, the V gene TRBV15; 13 bases are a match to TRBD2. Near its end, the DNA agrees better with TRBJ2-1, so the J call may be wrong. CDR3 length: 17 residues. The germline gives CDR1 LNHNV, CDR2 YYDKDF (reference sequence). CDR3 DNA sequence: TGTGCCACCAGCAGAGATTCCGGACTAGCGGGAGTCCACGAGCAGTTCTTC. It is translated as CATSRDSGLAGVHEQFF.

The rearrangement joins TRBV4-2 to TRBJ2-7; TRBD2 matches 11 bases. Germline trimming cut 0 bases from V and 0 bases from J; bases unmatched to any gene: 1. The germline gives CDR1 LGHNA, CDR2 YNFKEQ. This CDR3 spans 16 amino acids. CDR3 sequence: CASSQDTSGSSYEQYF. CDR3 nucleotides: TGTGCCAGCAGCCAAGATACTAGCGGGAGCTCCTACGAGCAGTACTTC.

V and J are TRBV5-4 and TRBJ1-1; D perhaps matches TRBD1 (6 bases). Looked up from germline, CDR1 is SGHNT and CDR2 is YYREEE (reference sequence). Trimming pared 6 bases from V and 5 bases from J, leaving 11 bases between. The CDR3 consists of 12 residues. The DNA for the CDR3 is TGTGCCAGCATCCAACAGGGAACTGAAGCTTTCTTT. Translated, it gives CASIQQGTEAFF.

This clonotype was counted only a few times. This chain connects TRBV9 to TRBJ1-1; 8 bases align to TRBD1. CDR3 size: 14 residues. Trimming removed 3 bases from V and 7 bases from J; junction bases left unmatched: 8. Germline loops: CDR1 SGDLS, CDR2 YYNGEE. CDR3 DNA: TGTGCCAGCAGCGCGTGGACAGGGACGAATGAAGCTTTCTTT. This sequence encodes CASSAWTGTNEAFF.

This chain links TRBV14 with TRBJ2-1; D may be TRBD2 (6 bases). Germline V gives CDR1 SGHDN, CDR2 FVKESK. The CDR3 consists of 18 residues. V dropped 5 bases and J dropped 3 bases, with 23 bases sitting between them. CDR3 in DNA: TGTGCCAGCAGCTCCCTCCGACTAGTTAAGGGACTCTACAATGAGCAGTTCTTC. Residues: CASSSLRLVKGLYNEQFF.

This clonotype was seen a few times. V gene TRBV27 combines with J gene TRBJ2-3; 13 nucleotides match TRBD2. The CDR3 is 16 amino acids. Germline CDR1 and CDR2: MNHEY and SMNVEV (reference sequence). With 2 bases clipped from V and 2 bases from J, the junction kept 1 base outside the gene matches. The CDR3 coding sequence is TGTGCCAGCAGTTTAGGGACTAGCGGGACCACAGATACGCAGTATTTT. Protein sequence: CASSLGTSGTTDTQYF.

V usage is TRBV4-3 and J usage is TRBJ2-5; TRBD2 agrees at 10 bases. Germline lookup yields CDR1 LGHNA and CDR2 YSLEER. The CDR3 sequence is 17 residues long. Unmatched junction bases numbered 8, after V lost 0 bases and J lost 4 bases. CDR3 sequence (DNA): TGCGCCAGCAGCCAAGATCGGGTAACTAGCGGGGCAGAGACCCAGTACTTC. Protein: CASSQDRVTSGAETQYF.

On this clonotype itself: A junction boundary mismatches the germline segment, possibly from a read error. The chain uses TRBV7-2 and TRBJ2-7; D not certain. CDR1 and CDR2 from the germline V gene are SGHTA and FQGNSA. The CDR3 contains 13 residues. CDR3 loop: CACSPESTYGQYF. For the CDR3, the DNA is TGTGCCTGCAGCCCAGAATCGACTTACGGGCAGTACTTC.

V and J are TRBV10-3 and TRBJ2-5; D might be TRBD2 (5 bases). Germline values: CDR1 ENHRY, CDR2 SYGVKD. CDR3 size: 13 residues. V lost 4 bases and J 5 bases, leaving 11 bases between the germline ends. The CDR3 nucleotides are TGTGCCATCAGTGTGCGGGTAGGGGAGACCCAGTACTTC. Translating it yields CAISVRVGETQYF.

This clonotype has only a few counts. The CDR3 reads CVSRGTTNEKLFF. CDR3 DNA: TGTGTCAGCAGGGGAACAACTAATGAAAAGCTGTTTTTT. The V and J genes are TRBV21-1 and TRBJ1-4. TRBV21-1 is a pseudogene locus. The CDR3 runs 13 residues.

This clonotype showed up just a few times. This sequence joins TRBV6-1 and TRBJ2-5; 14 nucleotides agree with TRBD2. The CDR3 has 14 residues. Unmatched junction bases numbered 7, after V lost 3 bases and J lost 13 bases. Per germline, CDR1 MNHNS and CDR2 SASEGT. CDR3 DNA: TGTGCCAGCAGTGATCAGGGACTAGCGGGAGTTCCGTACTTC. Encoded protein: CASSDQGLAGVPYF.

Only a few counts were recorded for this clonotype. The CDR3 DNA follows: TGCGCCAGCAGCCACTCCCCAGGGTACAATGAAAAACTGTTTTTT. Its translation is CASSHSPGYNEKLFF. J is TRBJ1-4 and V is TRBV5-1; D may be TRBD1 (5 bases). The germline CDR1 and CDR2 sequences are SGHRS and YFSETQ. With 4 bases removed from V and 5 bases from J, the gap between germline ends came to 15 bases. The CDR3 is 15 residues long.

This clonotype was seen more than once but under ten times. The chain joins TRBV2 to TRBJ2-5; a possible D gene is TRBD2 (5 bases). Trimming took off 8 bases at V and 4 bases at J, with 17 bases between the two ends. The germline V gene has CDR1 SNHLY and CDR2 FYNNEI. The CDR3 loop spans 14 amino acids. CDR3 DNA sequence: TGTGCCAGCGGGTTCAGAACCGGAGGAGAGACCCAGTACTTC. It translates to CASGFRTGGETQYF.

This clonotype occurred many times. The rearrangement uses TRBV29-1 and TRBJ2-7; 7 positions match TRBD2. The germline CDR1 and CDR2 sequences are SQVTM and ANQGSEA. V lost 3 bases and J lost 2; bases outside the gene matches: 4. The CDR3 has 13 amino acids. CDR3 loop: CSVDTGGTYEQYF. The DNA for the CDR3 is TGCAGCGTTGATACGGGAGGCACCTACGAGCAGTACTTC.

The chain carries TRBV2 and TRBJ2-1; 8 nucleotides align to TRBD2. CDR1 is SNHLY and CDR2 is FYNNEI in the germline V gene. Germline trimming cut 6 bases from V and 4 bases from J; bases unmatched to any gene: 11. This CDR3 contains 16 residues. CDR3 region: CASRMEPGLGYNEQFF. Here the CDR3 DNA reads TGTGCCAGCAGGATGGAACCGGGACTAGGATACAATGAGCAGTTCTTC.

This clonotype was detected only a few times. This chain links TRBV15 with TRBJ2-6; D not resolved. V dropped 0 bases and J dropped 0 bases, with 9 bases sitting between them. Germline V gene lookup returns CDR1 LNHNV and CDR2 YYDKDF (reference sequence). The CDR3 has 17 residues. CDR3 in amino acids: CATSRDRLLSGANVLTF. The CDR3, as DNA: TGTGCCACCAGCAGAGATCGGTTGCTCTCTGGGGCCAACGTCCTGACTTTC.

This clonotype has at least ten counts. The gene calls are TRBV4-1 and TRBJ2-1; D is ambiguous. Germline values: CDR1 MGHRA, CDR2 YSYEKL. The V end lost 1 base, the J end lost 5 bases, and 12 bases lay between the germline ends. This CDR3 contains 15 residues. The CDR3 loop is CASSQVSGRNNEQFF. The CDR3, as DNA: TGCGCCAGCAGCCAAGTCTCGGGTAGGAACAATGAGCAGTTCTTC.

This clonotype was observed a few times. The V gene is TRBV11-1, the J gene TRBJ1-2; 7 nucleotides agree with TRBD1. V trimming: 4 bases; J trimming: 4 bases; junction bases outside the gene matches: 12. The CDR3 consists of 16 residues. Per the germline V gene, CDR1 is SGHAT and CDR2 is FQDESV (reference sequence). Here the CDR3 reads CASSSVDRDGSYGYTF. CDR3 DNA: TGTGCCAGCAGCTCGGTAGACAGGGATGGGAGCTATGGCTACACCTTC.

The gene calls are TRBV24-1 and TRBJ2-5; possibly TRBD1 for D (5 bases). The CDR3 sequence is 15 residues long. Trimming removed 2 bases from V and 1 base from J, with 10 bases in between. Per the germline V gene, CDR1 is KGHDR and CDR2 is SFDVKD. The CDR3 sequence: CATSDSRQIQETQYF. CDR3 bases: TGTGCCACCAGTGATTCTCGACAGATCCAAGAGACCCAGTACTTC.

V gene TRBV9 combines with J gene TRBJ1-5; D gene uncertain. The CDR3 contains 14 residues. Germline CDR1 and CDR2: SGDLS and YYNGEE. V was clipped by 2 bases and J by 4 bases, with 10 bases between them. The CDR3 loop reads CASSVGRINQPQHF. Here the CDR3 DNA reads TGTGCCAGCAGCGTCGGCAGGATAAATCAGCCCCAGCATTTT.

This clonotype came up many times. V is TRBV2 and J is TRBJ1-6; D gene ambiguous. The length of the CDR3 is 14 residues. V was pared by 9 bases and J by 10 bases, with 19 bases between. CDR1 is SNHLY, CDR2 FYNNEI, per germline. The CDR3 is CASNLGGFGSPLHF. DNA for the CDR3: TGTGCCAGTAATTTAGGAGGGTTTGGATCACCCCTCCACTTT.

V and J are TRBV28 and TRBJ1-5; unclear D gene. Trimming pared 6 bases from V and 5 bases from J, leaving 5 bases between. Germline CDR1 MDHEN, CDR2 SYDVKM. This CDR3 comprises 11 residues. This chain's CDR3 is CASRADQPQHF. CDR3 in DNA: TGTGCCAGCAGGGCCGATCAGCCCCAGCATTTT.

This clonotype came up a few times. This sequence joins TRBV6-1 and TRBJ2-3; D is ambiguous. From germline, CDR1 is MNHNS and CDR2 SASEGT. The V end lost 4 bases, the J end lost 0 bases, and 8 bases lay between the germline ends. The CDR3 is made up of 14 amino acids. CDR3 in amino acids: CASSVSTSTDTQYF. CDR3 sequence (DNA): TGTGCCAGCAGTGTGTCAACAAGCACAGATACGCAGTATTTT.

CDR3 sequence reads: CSVVILGGQPQHF. CDR3 DNA sequence: TGCAGCGTGGTTATTCTTGGAGGTCAGCCCCAGCATTTT. V gene TRBV29-1 combines with J gene TRBJ1-5; D unresolved. Looked up from germline, CDR1 is SQVTM and CDR2 is ANQGSEA. V lost 6 bases and J lost 6, with 15 bases in between. The CDR3 spans 13 residues.